This TCR beta chain was recovered during a study of cytomegalovirus exposure and HLA in healthy donors. Broader study findings: Most TCRs appeared rarely, but some public TCRs recurred in many donors. Immune exposure information comprised only CMV serostatus. An analysis done earlier found most TCR beta V segments productive about 87% or about 30% of the time.

Comments on this clone: As yet, its antigen is unknown.

Trimming took 10 bases from V and 0 from J, leaving 7 bases between them. The germline V gene has CDR1 MNHNS and CDR2 SASEGT. This CDR3 has 13 amino acids. PCR amplification relied on 60 Vbeta primers (plus 13 Jbeta primers). Produced via immunoSEQ multiplex PCR; TCRdb's table is partial and in-frame only. The data show hundreds of thousands of clones, approximately 70% seen once. V is TRBV6-1 and J is TRBJ2-6, with D hard to call. Sample: PBMCs. The clonotype comes from a man in his forties or fifties in good health and CMV-seropositive. The CDR3 region is CATSVSGANVLTF. The CDR3 DNA follows: TGTGCCACCTCAGTCTCTGGGGCCAACGTCCTGACTTTC.